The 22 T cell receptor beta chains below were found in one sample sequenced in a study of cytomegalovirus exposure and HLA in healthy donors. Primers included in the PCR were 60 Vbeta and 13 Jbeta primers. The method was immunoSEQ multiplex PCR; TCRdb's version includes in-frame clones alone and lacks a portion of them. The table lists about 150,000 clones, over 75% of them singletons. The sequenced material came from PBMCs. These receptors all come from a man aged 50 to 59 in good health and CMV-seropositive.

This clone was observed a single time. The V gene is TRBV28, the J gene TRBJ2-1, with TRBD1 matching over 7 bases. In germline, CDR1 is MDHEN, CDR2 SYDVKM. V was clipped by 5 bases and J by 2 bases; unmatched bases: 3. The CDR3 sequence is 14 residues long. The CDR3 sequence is CASSTGTAYNEQFF. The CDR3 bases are TGTGCCAGCAGTACCGGGACAGCCTACAATGAGCAGTTCTTC.

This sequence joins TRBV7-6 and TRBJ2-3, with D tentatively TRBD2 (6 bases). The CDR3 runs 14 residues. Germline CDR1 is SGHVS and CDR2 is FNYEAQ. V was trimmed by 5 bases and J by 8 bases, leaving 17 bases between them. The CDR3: CASSGQGLISTQYF. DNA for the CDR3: TGTGCCAGCAGCGGCCAGGGACTCATCTCTACGCAGTATTTT.

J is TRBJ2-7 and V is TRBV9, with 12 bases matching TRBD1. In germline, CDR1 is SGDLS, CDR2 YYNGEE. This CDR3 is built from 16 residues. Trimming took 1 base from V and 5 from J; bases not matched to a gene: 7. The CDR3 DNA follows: TGTGCCAGCAGCGTACTCCCGGGACAGGGGGCCCACGAGCAGTACTTC. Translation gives CASSVLPGQGAHEQYF.

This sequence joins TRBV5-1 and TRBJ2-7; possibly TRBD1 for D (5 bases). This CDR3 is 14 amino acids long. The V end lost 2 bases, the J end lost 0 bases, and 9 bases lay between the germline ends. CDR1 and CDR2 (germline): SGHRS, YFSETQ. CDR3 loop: CASSFGASSYEQYF. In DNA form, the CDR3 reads TGCGCCAGCAGCTTTGGGGCAAGCTCCTACGAGCAGTACTTC.

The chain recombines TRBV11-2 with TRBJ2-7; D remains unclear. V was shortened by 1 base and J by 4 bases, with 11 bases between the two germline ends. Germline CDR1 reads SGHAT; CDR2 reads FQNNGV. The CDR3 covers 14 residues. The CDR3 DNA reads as TGTGCCAGCAGCTTAGGCACGCTCAGGTACGAGCAGTACTTC. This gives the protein CASSLGTLRYEQYF.

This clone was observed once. This CDR3 reads CASSLAGTTYEQYF. In DNA form, the CDR3 reads TGTGCCAGCAGCTTAGCGGGGACTACCTACGAGCAGTACTTC. The V and J genes are TRBV7-2 and TRBJ2-7; 7 bases fit TRBD2. V gave up 0 bases and J gave up 2 bases; unmatched junction bases: 1. The germline V gene has CDR1 SGHTA and CDR2 FQGNSA. The CDR3 has 14 residues.

DNA for the CDR3: TGCGCCAGCAGCTCCAAGACAGGGACCCAAGAGACCCAGTACTTC. It yields the protein CASSSKTGTQETQYF. The chain links TRBV5-1 to TRBJ2-5; 7 bases align to TRBD1. Germline values: CDR1 SGHRS, CDR2 YFSETQ. The CDR3 extends over 15 amino acids. The ends lost 3 bases at V and 1 base at J; junction bases unmatched: 6.

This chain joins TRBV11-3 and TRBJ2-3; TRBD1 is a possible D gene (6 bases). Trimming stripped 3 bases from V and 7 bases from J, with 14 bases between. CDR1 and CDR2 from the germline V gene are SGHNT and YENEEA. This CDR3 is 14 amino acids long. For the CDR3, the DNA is TGTGCCAGCAGCTTGCAGGGGATTACGAATACGCAGTATTTT. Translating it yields CASSLQGITNTQYF.

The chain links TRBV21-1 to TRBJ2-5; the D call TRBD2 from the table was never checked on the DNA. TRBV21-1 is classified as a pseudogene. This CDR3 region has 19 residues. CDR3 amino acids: CARWTPGTSDPPRKRAQYF. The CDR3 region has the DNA TGTGCCCGGTGGACCCCCGGGACTAGCGACCCCCCGCGGAAGAGGGCCCAGTACTTC.

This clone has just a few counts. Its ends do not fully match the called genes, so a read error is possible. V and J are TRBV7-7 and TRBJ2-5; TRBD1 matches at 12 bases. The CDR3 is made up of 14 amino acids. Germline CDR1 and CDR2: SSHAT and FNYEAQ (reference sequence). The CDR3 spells CASSLGTGGQTQYF. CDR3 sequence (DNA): TGTGCTAGCAGCTTGGGGACAGGGGGCCAGACCCAGTACTTC.

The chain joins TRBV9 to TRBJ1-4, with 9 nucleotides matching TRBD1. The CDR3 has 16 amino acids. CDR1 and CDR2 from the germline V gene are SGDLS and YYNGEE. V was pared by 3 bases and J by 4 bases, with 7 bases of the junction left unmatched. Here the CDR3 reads CASSATQGAINEKLFF. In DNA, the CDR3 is TGTGCCAGCAGCGCGACACAGGGGGCCATTAATGAAAAACTGTTTTTT.

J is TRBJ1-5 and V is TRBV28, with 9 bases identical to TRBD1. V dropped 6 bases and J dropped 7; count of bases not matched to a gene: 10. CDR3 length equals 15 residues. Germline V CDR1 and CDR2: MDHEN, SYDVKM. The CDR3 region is CASRPKQGAGQPQHF. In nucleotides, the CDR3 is TGTGCCAGCAGGCCGAAACAGGGGGCAGGGCAGCCCCAGCATTTT.

As DNA, the CDR3 is TGTGCCAGCAGCTTTTGGCGGGCCAATCAGCCCCAGCATTTT. Encoded protein: CASSFWRANQPQHF. J is TRBJ1-5 and V is TRBV5-6; D remains unclear. Trimming cost V 2 bases and J 3 bases, with 9 bases left between them. This CDR3 comprises 14 residues. Per germline, CDR1 SGHDT and CDR2 YYEEEE.

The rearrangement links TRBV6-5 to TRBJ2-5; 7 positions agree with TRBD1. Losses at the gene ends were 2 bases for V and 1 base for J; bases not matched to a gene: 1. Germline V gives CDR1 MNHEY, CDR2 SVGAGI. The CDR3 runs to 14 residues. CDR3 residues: CASSYDRVQETQYF. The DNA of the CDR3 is TGTGCCAGCAGTTACGACAGGGTCCAAGAGACCCAGTACTTC.

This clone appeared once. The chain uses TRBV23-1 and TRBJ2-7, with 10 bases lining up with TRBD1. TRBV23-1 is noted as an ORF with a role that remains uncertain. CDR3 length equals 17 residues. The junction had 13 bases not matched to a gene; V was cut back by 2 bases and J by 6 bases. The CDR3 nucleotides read TGCGCCAGCAGTCAACTTACCCGTCGGGACAGGGGTGGCGAGCAGTACTTC. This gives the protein CASSQLTRRDRGGEQYF.

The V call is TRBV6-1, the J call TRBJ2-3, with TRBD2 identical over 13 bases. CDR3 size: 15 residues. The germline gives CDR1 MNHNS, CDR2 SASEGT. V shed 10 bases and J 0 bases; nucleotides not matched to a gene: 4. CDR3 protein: CATTTSGGSTDTQYF. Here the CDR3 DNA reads TGTGCCACCACGACTAGCGGGGGGAGCACAGATACGCAGTATTTT.

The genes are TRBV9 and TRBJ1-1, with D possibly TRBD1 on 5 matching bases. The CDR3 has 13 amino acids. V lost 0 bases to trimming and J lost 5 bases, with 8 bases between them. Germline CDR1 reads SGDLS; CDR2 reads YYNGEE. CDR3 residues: CASSVDRGTEAFF. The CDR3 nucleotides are TGTGCCAGCAGCGTAGATCGGGGGACTGAAGCTTTCTTT.

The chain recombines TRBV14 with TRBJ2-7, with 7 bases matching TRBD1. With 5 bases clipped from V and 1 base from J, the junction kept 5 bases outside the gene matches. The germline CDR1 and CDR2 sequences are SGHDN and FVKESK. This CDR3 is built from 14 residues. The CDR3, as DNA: TGTGCCAGCAGCACCCTGGACAGGTCCTACGAGCAGTACTTC. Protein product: CASSTLDRSYEQYF.

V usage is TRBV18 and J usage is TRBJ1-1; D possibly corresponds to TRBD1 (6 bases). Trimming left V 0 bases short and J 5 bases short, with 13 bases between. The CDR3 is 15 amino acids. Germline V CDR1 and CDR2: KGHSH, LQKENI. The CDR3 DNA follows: TGTGCCAGCTCACCACCGGGGGCAGGGACAACTGAAGCTTTCTTT. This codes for CASSPPGAGTTEAFF.

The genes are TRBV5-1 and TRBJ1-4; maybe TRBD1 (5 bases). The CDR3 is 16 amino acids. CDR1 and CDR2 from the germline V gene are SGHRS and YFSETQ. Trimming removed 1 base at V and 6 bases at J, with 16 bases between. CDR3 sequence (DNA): TGCGCCAGCAGCTTGAAGGGGAGGGCAACGGATGAAAAACTGTTTTTT. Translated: CASSLKGRATDEKLFF.

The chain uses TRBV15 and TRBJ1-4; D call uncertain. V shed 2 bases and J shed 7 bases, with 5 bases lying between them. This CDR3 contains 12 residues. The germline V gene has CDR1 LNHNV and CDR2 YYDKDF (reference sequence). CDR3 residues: CATSRRGEKLFF. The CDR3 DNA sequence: TGTGCCACCAGCAGACGGGGTGAAAAACTGTTTTTT. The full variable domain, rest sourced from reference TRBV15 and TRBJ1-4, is DAMVIQNPRYQVTQFGKPVTLSCSQTLNHNVMYWYQQKSSQAPKLLFHYYDKDFNNEADTPDNFQSRRPNTSFCFLDIRSPGLGDTAMYLCATSRRGEKLFFGSGTQLSVL.

The CDR3 region is CASSLQGSGNTIYF. The CDR3 DNA is TGTGCCAGCAGCTTACAGGGGTCTGGAAACACCATATATTTT. This rearrangement joins TRBV7-6 to TRBJ1-3, with a weak D call TRBD1 (6 bases). Germline V gene sequence: CDR1 SGHVS, CDR2 FNYEAQ. The CDR3 is made up of 14 amino acids. Trimming took off 2 bases at V and 1 base at J, with 6 bases between the two ends.